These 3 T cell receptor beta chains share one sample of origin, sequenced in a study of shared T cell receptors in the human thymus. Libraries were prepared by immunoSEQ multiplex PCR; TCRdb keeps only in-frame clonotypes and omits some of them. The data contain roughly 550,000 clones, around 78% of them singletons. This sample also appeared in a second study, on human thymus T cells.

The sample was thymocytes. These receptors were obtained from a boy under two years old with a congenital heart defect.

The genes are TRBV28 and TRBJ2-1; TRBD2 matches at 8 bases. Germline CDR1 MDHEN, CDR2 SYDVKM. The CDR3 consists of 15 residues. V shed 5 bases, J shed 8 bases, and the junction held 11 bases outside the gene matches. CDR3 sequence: CASSSLAGVGDEQFF. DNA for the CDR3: TGTGCCAGCAGTAGCCTAGCGGGCGTCGGGGATGAGCAGTTCTTC.

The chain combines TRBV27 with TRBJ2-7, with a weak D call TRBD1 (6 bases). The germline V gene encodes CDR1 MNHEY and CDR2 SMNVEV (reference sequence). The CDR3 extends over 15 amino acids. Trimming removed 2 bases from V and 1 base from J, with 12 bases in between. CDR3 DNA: TGTGCCAGCAGTTTAAGGTCAGGGGAGTCCTACGAGCAGTACTTC. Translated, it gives CASSLRSGESYEQYF.

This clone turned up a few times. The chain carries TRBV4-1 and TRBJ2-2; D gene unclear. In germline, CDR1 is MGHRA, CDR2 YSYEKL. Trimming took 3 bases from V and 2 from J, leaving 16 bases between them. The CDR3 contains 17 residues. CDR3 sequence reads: CASSQRLAKTNTGELFF. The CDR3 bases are TGCGCCAGCAGCCAGAGACTGGCGAAAACCAACACCGGGGAGCTGTTTTTT.